A single sample gave rise to the 21 T cell receptor beta chains below, sequenced in a study of blood T cell repertoires in COVID-19. The table came from immunoSEQ multiplex PCR; TCRdb's copy has only in-frame clones and leaves some out. The sample lists about 98,000 clones; roughly 86% were seen once. The specimen sequenced was peripheral blood. The source of these receptors is a man aged 45 to 65 with acute or convalescent COVID-19.

Of note for this clone: A clone one base away is much larger, so this may be a read error. This CDR3 is also generated by other DNA sequences in the sample. The rearrangement links TRBV4-1 to TRBJ1-6; 10 bases map to TRBD1. Trimming at V came to 5 bases and at J to 10 bases, leaving 5 bases not matched to a gene. This CDR3 spans 14 amino acids. In germline, CDR1 is MGHRA, CDR2 YSYEKL. CDR3: CASSNRDRGSPLHF. CDR3 in DNA: TGCGCCAGCAGCAACCGGGACAGGGGCTCACCCCTCCACTTT.

This sequence joins TRBV25-1 and TRBJ2-7; 7 positions match TRBD1. The CDR3 consists of 13 residues. Looked up from germline, CDR1 is MGHDK and CDR2 is SYGVNS. V lost 2 bases and J lost 7; bases outside the gene matches: 5. Here the CDR3 reads CASSEPTGAEQYF. The CDR3 region has the DNA TGTGCCAGCAGTGAACCTACAGGGGCAGAGCAGTACTTC.

The rearrangement links TRBV28 to TRBJ2-7; D gene ambiguous. The CDR3 has 14 residues. The V and J ends lost 7 bases and 4 bases respectively, with 17 bases between them. Germline assignment: CDR1 MDHEN and CDR2 SYDVKM. CDR3 residues: CASKSDGLIYEQYF. CDR3 sequence (DNA): TGTGCCAGCAAATCGGATGGGCTGATTTACGAGCAGTACTTC.

This chain connects TRBV30 to TRBJ2-1; TRBD2 matches 11 bases. The CDR3 is 17 amino acids. V was pared by 1 base and J by 2 bases, with 7 bases of the junction left unmatched. CDR1 is GTSNPN, CDR2 SVGIG, per germline (reference sequence). CDR3 in DNA: TGTGCCTGGAGTGCCGGGACTAGCGGAGCCCCCTACAATGAGCAGTTCTTC. Translation: CAWSAGTSGAPYNEQFF.

The chain joins TRBV10-2 to TRBJ2-7; TRBD1 matches 11 bases. The CDR3 is 14 residues long. The germline V gene has CDR1 WSHSY and CDR2 SAAADI. The trim removed 3 bases at V and 5 bases at J, leaving 3 bases unmatched. DNA of the CDR3: TGCGCCAGCAGTGACGTGGGACAGGGGGACGAGCAGTACTTC. It encodes CASSDVGQGDEQYF.

The chain is built from TRBV18 and TRBJ1-5; a weak D match, TRBD1 (6 bases). Germline V CDR1 and CDR2: KGHSH, LQKENI. This CDR3 comprises 13 residues. Trimming left V 2 bases short and J 7 bases short, with 9 bases between. In DNA form, the CDR3 reads TGTGCCAGCTCACCAGAGCAGGGGCAGCCCCAGCATTTT. This sequence encodes CASSPEQGQPQHF.

The chain is built from TRBV7-3 and TRBJ2-7; tentative D call: TRBD1 (6 bases). V was cut by 0 bases and J by 3 bases, with 12 bases left in between. Germline CDR1 SGHTA, CDR2 FQGTGA. CDR3 length: 15 residues. The CDR3 region is CASSLTPGEIYEQYF. DNA of the CDR3: TGTGCCAGCAGCTTAACGCCAGGGGAGATCTACGAGCAGTACTTC.

The chain links TRBV19 to TRBJ1-1; tentative D call: TRBD1 (6 bases). Germline V gene data show CDR1 as LNHDA and CDR2 as SQIVND (reference sequence). The ends were cut back, 1 base at V and 10 bases at J, with 16 bases in the middle. The CDR3 runs 14 residues. In DNA, the CDR3 is TGTGCCAGTAGTATAGGCGCAGGGGTAAGTGGAGCTTTCTTT. The encoded protein is CASSIGAGVSGAFF.

The chain joins TRBV14 to TRBJ2-5; 11 bases fit TRBD2. The CDR3 sequence is 14 residues long. With 4 bases clipped from V and 4 bases from J, the junction kept 2 bases outside the gene matches. Germline V gene data show CDR1 as SGHDN and CDR2 as FVKESK. The CDR3 spells CASSRLAGRETQYF. The CDR3, as DNA: TGTGCCAGCAGCCGACTAGCGGGAAGAGAGACCCAGTACTTC.

This chain joins TRBV11-3 and TRBJ1-3; D is uncertain. Between the trimmed V and J ends, which lost 0 bases and 1 base, there was a span of 10 bases. The germline V gene has CDR1 SGHNT and CDR2 YENEEA. The length of the CDR3 is 16 residues. The chain's CDR3 is CASSLDLRGSGNTIYF. CDR3 coding DNA: TGTGCCAGCAGCTTAGACCTTCGGGGATCTGGAAACACCATATATTTT.

This chain links TRBV4-1 with TRBJ2-7; 7 bases line up with TRBD2. CDR1 is MGHRA, CDR2 YSYEKL, per germline. The CDR3 consists of 17 residues. Trimming took 4 bases from V and 0 from J; bases not matched to a gene: 12. CDR3: CASSRGLKGGSSYEQYF. CDR3 DNA: TGCGCCAGCAGCCGGGGGTTAAAGGGAGGGAGCTCCTACGAGCAGTACTTC.

V is TRBV6-5 and J is TRBJ2-5; a weak D match, TRBD1 (5 bases). This CDR3 has 13 amino acids. Between the trimmed V and J ends, which lost 3 bases and 4 bases, there was a span of 9 bases. Germline V gene sequence: CDR1 MNHEY, CDR2 SVGAGI. CDR3 DNA: TGTGCCAGCAGTTATTTCACAGGAGAGACCCAGTACTTC. It is translated as CASSYFTGETQYF.

This chain joins TRBV6-5 and TRBJ1-1; 11 bases fit TRBD1. Per the germline V gene, CDR1 is MNHEY and CDR2 is SVGAGI. V lost 2 bases, J lost 5 bases, and 4 bases stayed unmatched. The CDR3 spans 15 residues. The CDR3 here is CASSYRTGGRTEAFF. The CDR3 DNA reads TGTGCCAGCAGTTACAGGACAGGGGGCCGAACTGAAGCTTTCTTT.

V gene TRBV2 combines with J gene TRBJ2-1; 10 positions agree with TRBD2. CDR1 and CDR2 (germline): SNHLY, FYNNEI. The V and J ends lost 7 bases and 7 bases, in that order; junction bases with no gene match: 7. CDR3 size: 14 residues. CDR3 in DNA: TGTGCCAGCACGACTAGCGGGCGGGGGAATGAGCAGTTCTTC. Its protein product is CASTTSGRGNEQFF.

This chain joins TRBV4-1 and TRBJ1-5; 7 positions agree with TRBD1. CDR1 and CDR2 (germline): MGHRA, YSYEKL. The CDR3 spans 15 residues. The V and J ends lost 4 bases and 2 bases, in that order; junction bases with no gene match: 5. The CDR3 spells CASSPEGQGNQPQHF. CDR3 sequence (DNA): TGCGCCAGCAGCCCAGAAGGACAGGGCAATCAGCCCCAGCATTTT.

This chain connects TRBV11-2 to TRBJ1-5; tentative D call: TRBD1 (5 bases). The CDR3 runs 14 residues. Germline-derived CDR1 and CDR2 are SGHAT and FQNNGV. Trimming took 1 base from V and 7 from J, leaving 11 bases between them. The CDR3 region has the DNA TGTGCCAGCAGCTTAGCCGGGGGAAGGCAGCCCCAGCATTTT. It codes for CASSLAGGRQPQHF.

The J gene is TRBJ2-7, the V gene TRBV3-1 (or the pseudogene TRBV3-2); tentative D call: TRBD2 (6 bases). Germline CDR1 is LGHDT and CDR2 is YNNKEL (reference sequence). Trimming stripped 1 base from V and 3 bases from J, with 7 bases between. The CDR3 spans 13 residues. CDR3 region: CASSQGTNYEQYF. The CDR3, as DNA: TGTGCCAGCAGCCAAGGGACTAACTACGAGCAGTACTTC.

The gene calls are TRBV7-2 and TRBJ2-1; a possible D gene is TRBD2 (5 bases). The length of the CDR3 is 15 residues. CDR1 is SGHTA, CDR2 FQGNSA, per germline. V was clipped by 5 bases and J by 0 bases, with 11 bases between them. The CDR3 sequence is CASSQDFFSYNEQFF. The CDR3 bases are TGTGCCAGCAGCCAGGACTTTTTCTCCTACAATGAGCAGTTCTTC. Variable domain in full (rest from reference TRBV7-2 and TRBJ2-1): GAGVSQSPSNKVTEKGKDVELRCDPISGHTALYWYRQSLGQGLEFLIYFQGNSAPDKSGLPSDRFSAERTGGSVSTLTIQRTQQEDSAVYLCASSQDFFSYNEQFFGPGTRLTVL.

The chain employs TRBV9 and TRBJ2-3; TRBD1 might be the D (5 bases). CDR3 length equals 16 residues. The V end was cut by 2 bases, the J end by 2 bases, with 15 bases between. CDR1 SGDLS and CDR2 YYNGEE come from the germline V gene. Written as DNA, the CDR3 is TGTGCCAGCAGCGTGTGGGGCGGAACCTCCACAGATACGCAGTATTTT. Protein: CASSVWGGTSTDTQYF.

This chain links TRBV18 with TRBJ2-7; 7 bases align to TRBD1. The CDR3 totals 13 residues. After removal of 2 bases from V and 9 bases from J, the junction contained 7 bases not matched to a gene. Germline CDR1 and CDR2: KGHSH and LQKENI. Here the CDR3 reads CASSPETGPRQYF. The CDR3, as DNA: TGTGCCAGCTCACCAGAGACAGGGCCTCGGCAGTACTTC.

This chain joins TRBV5-1 and TRBJ1-1, with TRBD1 matching 8 bases. V lost 2 bases and J lost 11; bases outside the gene matches: 11. CDR3 length: 14 amino acids. Germline V gene lookup returns CDR1 SGHRS and CDR2 YFSETQ. CDR3 DNA: TGCGCCAGCAGCTTTAATGCAGGGGGCGTTAAGGCTTTCTTT. This sequence encodes CASSFNAGGVKAFF.